The 23 T cell receptor beta chains presented below share a single source sample, sequenced in a study of cytomegalovirus exposure and HLA in healthy donors. PCR amplification relied on 60 Vbeta primers (plus 13 Jbeta primers). This table comes from immunoSEQ multiplex PCR, and its TCRdb copy is limited to in-frame clones, with some not included. In the table there are 150,000 to 200,000 clones, 65% to 85% of which are singletons. The specimen sequenced was PBMCs. Receptor source: a man younger than 30 in good health and CMV-seronegative.

This clone was detected a few times. V gene TRBV4-2 combines with J gene TRBJ2-5, with 7 nucleotides matching TRBD2. The CDR3 has 15 residues. The junction had 4 bases not matched to a gene; V was cut back by 1 base and J by 2 bases. Germline-derived CDR1 and CDR2 are LGHNA and YNFKEQ. CDR3 bases: TGTGCCAGCAGCCAAGCCGGGGGACTACAAGAGACCCAGTACTTC. Its protein is CASSQAGGLQETQYF.

This clone has only one observation. The chain has TRBV7-3 and TRBJ2-3, with TRBD2 as a possible D gene (6 bases). The CDR3 sequence is 16 residues long. CDR1 SGHTA and CDR2 FQGTGA come from the germline V gene. Trimming shortened V by 0 bases and J by 0 bases, and 10 bases separated the two germline ends. The CDR3 nucleotides read TGTGCCAGCAGCTTAACTGGGGGGTCTAGCACAGATACGCAGTATTTT. As protein: CASSLTGGSSTDTQYF.

The genes are TRBV7-2 and TRBJ1-2; D unclear. This CDR3 has 17 residues. The germline V and J ends were trimmed by 1 base and 4 bases, with 19 bases remaining between them. Germline assignment: CDR1 SGHTA and CDR2 FQGNSA. CDR3 region: CASSLEPPPGRVYGYTF. Here the CDR3 DNA reads TGTGCCAGCAGCTTAGAACCGCCCCCGGGGAGGGTCTATGGCTACACCTTC.

The gene calls are TRBV10-3 and TRBJ1-4; TRBD1 aligns across 9 bases. The CDR3 runs 13 residues. J lost 8 bases, V lost 6 bases, and 4 bases had no gene match. Per germline, CDR1 ENHRY and CDR2 SYGVKD. The CDR3: CAISGTGQEKLFF. In DNA form, the CDR3 reads TGTGCCATCAGCGGGACAGGGCAAGAAAAACTGTTTTTT.

This rearrangement joins TRBV11-3 to TRBJ1-1; maybe TRBD1 (6 bases). Germline V gene sequence: CDR1 SGHNT, CDR2 YENEEA. The CDR3 runs to 14 residues. The ends were cut back, 4 bases at V and 10 bases at J, with 19 bases in the middle. The CDR3 protein is CASSSIRRGKLAFF. The CDR3 DNA is TGTGCCAGCAGCTCAATCCGAAGGGGGAAGTTAGCTTTCTTT.

This clone came up a few times. The J gene is TRBJ2-1, the V gene TRBV9; D not certain. V lost 4 bases and J 5 bases, leaving 4 bases between the germline ends. This CDR3 comprises 11 residues. CDR1 is SGDLS, CDR2 YYNGEE, per germline. CDR3 coding DNA: TGTGCCAGCAGCCCAAACAATGAGCAGTTCTTC. Translating it yields CASSPNNEQFF.

V gene TRBV11-2 combines with J gene TRBJ2-4, with D perhaps TRBD2 (7 bases). Germline lookup yields CDR1 SGHAT and CDR2 FQNNGV. The ends were cut back, 5 bases at V and 11 bases at J, with 22 bases in the middle. The CDR3 has 15 amino acids. CDR3 sequence: CASSTPLGGAIVQYF. The DNA of the CDR3 is TGTGCCAGCAGCACACCCCTGGGGGGGGCGATCGTTCAGTACTTC.

This chain links TRBV6-1 with TRBJ1-5; a possible D gene is TRBD1 (6 bases). Per germline, CDR1 MNHNS and CDR2 SASEGT. The V end was cut by 3 bases, the J end by 2 bases, with 17 bases between. The CDR3 contains 17 residues. CDR3 sequence (DNA): TGTGCCAGCAGTGATGTGGGACACCAGGGACGCAATCAGCCCCAGCATTTT. This codes for CASSDVGHQGRNQPQHF.

This rearrangement joins TRBV6-4 to TRBJ2-1; the match to TRBD2 covers 7 bases. The ends lost 4 bases at V and 4 bases at J; junction bases unmatched: 4. The CDR3 has 14 amino acids. Germline CDR1 reads MRHNA; CDR2 reads SNTAGT. CDR3 region: CASSVASGYNEQFF. The CDR3 DNA sequence: TGTGCCAGCAGTGTGGCTAGCGGATACAATGAGCAGTTCTTC.

This chain connects TRBV7-9 to TRBJ1-5, with 7 bases fitting TRBD1. The junction had 15 bases not matched to a gene; V was cut back by 5 bases and J by 8 bases. This CDR3 is built from 16 residues. Germline V gene sequence: CDR1 SEHNR, CDR2 FQNEAQ (reference sequence). CDR3 region: CASSPTGTARNEPQHF. The CDR3 region has the DNA TGTGCCAGCAGCCCTACAGGGACAGCAAGGAACGAGCCCCAGCATTTT.

The genes are TRBV4-3 and TRBJ1-1; 9 bases agree with TRBD1. CDR1 and CDR2 from the germline V gene are LGHNA and YSLEER. V was clipped by 0 bases and J by 8 bases; unmatched bases: 4. The CDR3 runs to 14 residues. This CDR3 reads CASSQEGQGFEAFF. As DNA, the CDR3 is TGCGCCAGCAGCCAAGAGGGACAGGGATTCGAAGCTTTCTTT.

CDR3 sequence: CASEAGMGTQYF. CDR3 coding DNA: TGCGCCAGCGAGGCAGGGATGGGGACCCAGTACTTC. This rearrangement joins TRBV5-1 to TRBJ2-5, with a weak D call TRBD1 (5 bases). The CDR3 is 12 residues long. Germline assignment: CDR1 SGHRS and CDR2 YFSETQ. The V and J ends lost 7 bases and 7 bases respectively, with 14 bases between them. The variable domain in full, completed from reference TRBV5-1 and TRBJ2-5, reads KAGVTQTPRYLIKTRGQQVTLSCSPISGHRSVSWYQQTPGQGLQFLFEYFSETQRNKGNFPGRFSGRQFSNSRSEMNVSTLELGDSALYLCASEAGMGTQYFGPGTRLLVL.

The V gene is TRBV18, the J gene TRBJ1-3, with 9 bases fitting TRBD1. Germline CDR1 is KGHSH and CDR2 is LQKENI. Trimming removed 5 bases from V and 0 bases from J; junction bases left unmatched: 5. The CDR3 contains 16 residues. The CDR3 DNA reads TGTGCCAGCTCAGCCCAGGGACAGGGCTCTGGAAACACCATATATTTT. Its protein product is CASSAQGQGSGNTIYF.

J is TRBJ1-3 and V is TRBV4-1; TRBD1 aligns across 7 bases. Germline assignment: CDR1 MGHRA and CDR2 YSYEKL. V dropped 5 bases and J dropped 5; count of bases not matched to a gene: 12. This CDR3 comprises 16 residues. The CDR3: CASSVAQGKFRNTIYF. The CDR3 coding sequence is TGCGCCAGCAGCGTGGCACAGGGGAAATTCAGAAACACCATATATTTT.

This chain uses TRBV9 with TRBJ2-5, with TRBD1 matching 12 bases. The CDR3 totals 15 residues. CDR1 SGDLS and CDR2 YYNGEE come from the germline V gene. The V segment lost 1 base and the J segment 10 bases; nucleotides outside the gene matches: 8. This chain's CDR3 is CASSVLAGQGAIQYF. The DNA of the CDR3 is TGTGCCAGCAGCGTACTTGCGGGACAGGGGGCCATCCAGTACTTC.

The rearrangement links TRBV27 to TRBJ1-2; possible D gene TRBD1, 5 bases. This CDR3 has 17 amino acids. Germline CDR1 is MNHEY and CDR2 is SMNVEV (reference sequence). With 3 bases removed from V and 2 bases from J, the gap between germline ends came to 19 bases. This CDR3 reads CASSFGQGRKGNYGYTF. The CDR3, as DNA: TGTGCCAGCAGTTTCGGTCAGGGAAGGAAGGGGAACTATGGCTACACCTTC.

The genes are TRBV10-2 and TRBJ2-1; D is perhaps TRBD2 (5 bases). Germline values: CDR1 WSHSY, CDR2 SAAADI. The CDR3 is made up of 15 amino acids. Between the trimmed V and J ends, which lost 4 bases and 7 bases, there was a span of 17 bases. In DNA form, the CDR3 reads TGCGCCAGCAGTGGCCCCACCAGAGGGTCGAATGAGCAGTTCTTC. It specifies CASSGPTRGSNEQFF.

V gene TRBV29-1 combines with J gene TRBJ2-7; D remains ambiguous. Germline loops: CDR1 SQVTM, CDR2 ANQGSEA. Trimming stripped 7 bases from V and 2 bases from J, with 15 bases between. This CDR3 spans 13 amino acids. The CDR3 sequence is CSASSTTTYEQYF. DNA for the CDR3: TGCAGCGCAAGTTCTACCACGACCTACGAGCAGTACTTC.

The chain joins TRBV5-5 to TRBJ1-6, with D uncertain. The CDR3 is 11 amino acids. V lost 4 bases and J 7 bases, leaving 3 bases between the germline ends. Looked up from germline, CDR1 is SGHKS and CDR2 is YYEKEE (reference sequence). As DNA, the CDR3 is TGTGCCAGCAGCACAAATTCACCCCTCCACTTT. Translated, it gives CASSTNSPLHF.

The chain employs TRBV19 and TRBJ1-4, with D possibly matching TRBD1 (6 bases). V shed 6 bases and J shed 0 bases, with 8 bases lying between them. The CDR3 has 14 amino acids. The germline gives CDR1 LNHDA, CDR2 SQIVND (reference sequence). Written as DNA, the CDR3 is TGTGCCAGTAGCCGACAGGCAACTAATGAAAAACTGTTTTTT. This codes for CASSRQATNEKLFF. The variable domain in full, completed from reference TRBV19 and TRBJ1-4, reads DGGITQSPKYLFRKEGQNVTLSCEQNLNHDAMYWYRQDPGQGLRLIYYSQIVNDFQKGDIAEGYSVSREKKESFPLTVTSAQKNPTAFYLCASSRQATNEKLFFGSGTQLSVL.

The V and J genes are TRBV7-2 and TRBJ2-3; D may be TRBD2 (6 bases). The germline V gene has CDR1 SGHTA and CDR2 FQGNSA. V lost 1 base to trimming and J lost 0 bases, with 11 bases between them. The CDR3 has 16 residues. The CDR3 region is CASSLVGGTSTDTQYF. The CDR3 DNA follows: TGTGCCAGCAGCTTAGTGGGCGGGACCAGCACAGATACGCAGTATTTT.

The V call is TRBV13, the J call TRBJ1-2; a weak D match, TRBD1 (5 bases). The CDR3 is 16 amino acids. Germline lookup yields CDR1 PRHDT and CDR2 FYEKMQ (reference sequence). The germline V and J ends were trimmed by 0 bases and 5 bases, with 16 bases remaining between them. The CDR3 nucleotides are TGTGCCAGCAGCTTAGGGGGTCGGGGGATTGATTATGGCTACACCTTC. Translating gives CASSLGGRGIDYGYTF. Full variable domain (missing parts from reference TRBV13 and TRBJ1-2): AAGVIQSPRHLIKEKRETATLKCYPIPRHDTVYWYQQGPGQDPQFLISFYEKMQSDKGSIPDRFSAQQFSDYHSELNMSSLELGDSALYFCASSLGGRGIDYGYTFGSGTRLTVV.

This clone has a handful of counts. The chain joins TRBV18 to TRBJ2-5; 13 nucleotides line up with TRBD2. V shed 3 bases and J 5 bases; nucleotides not matched to a gene: 6. The CDR3 contains 16 residues. Germline V CDR1 and CDR2: KGHSH, LQKENI. CDR3 sequence: CASSPRTSGRGETQYF. CDR3 coding DNA: TGTGCCAGCTCACCGAGGACTAGCGGGAGAGGGGAGACCCAGTACTTC.